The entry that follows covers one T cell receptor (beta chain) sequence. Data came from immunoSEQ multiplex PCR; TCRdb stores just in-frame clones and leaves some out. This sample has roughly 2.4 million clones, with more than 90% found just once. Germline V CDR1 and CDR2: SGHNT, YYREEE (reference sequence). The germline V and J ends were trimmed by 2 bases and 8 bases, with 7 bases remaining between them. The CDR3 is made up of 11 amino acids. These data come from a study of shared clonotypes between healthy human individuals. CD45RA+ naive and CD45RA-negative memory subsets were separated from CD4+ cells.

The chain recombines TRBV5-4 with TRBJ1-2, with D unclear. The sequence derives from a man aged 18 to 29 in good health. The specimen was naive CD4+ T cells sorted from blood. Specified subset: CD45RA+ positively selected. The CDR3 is CASSFSGGYTF. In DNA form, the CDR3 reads TGTGCCAGCAGCTTCTCCGGGGGCTACACCTTC.